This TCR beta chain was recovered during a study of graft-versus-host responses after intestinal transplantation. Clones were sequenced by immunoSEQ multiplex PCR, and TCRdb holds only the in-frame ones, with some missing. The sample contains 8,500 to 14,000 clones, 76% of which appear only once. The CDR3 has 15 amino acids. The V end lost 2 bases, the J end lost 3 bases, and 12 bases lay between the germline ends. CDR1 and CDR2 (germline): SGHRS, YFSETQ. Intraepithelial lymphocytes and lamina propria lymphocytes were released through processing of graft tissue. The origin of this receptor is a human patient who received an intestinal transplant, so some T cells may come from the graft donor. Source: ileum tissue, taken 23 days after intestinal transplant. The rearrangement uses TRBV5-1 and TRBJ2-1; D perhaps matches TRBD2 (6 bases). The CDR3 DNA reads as TGCGCCAGCAGCTTTAGCCGGGAGAACTACAATGAGCAGTTCTTC. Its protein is CASSFSRENYNEQFF.